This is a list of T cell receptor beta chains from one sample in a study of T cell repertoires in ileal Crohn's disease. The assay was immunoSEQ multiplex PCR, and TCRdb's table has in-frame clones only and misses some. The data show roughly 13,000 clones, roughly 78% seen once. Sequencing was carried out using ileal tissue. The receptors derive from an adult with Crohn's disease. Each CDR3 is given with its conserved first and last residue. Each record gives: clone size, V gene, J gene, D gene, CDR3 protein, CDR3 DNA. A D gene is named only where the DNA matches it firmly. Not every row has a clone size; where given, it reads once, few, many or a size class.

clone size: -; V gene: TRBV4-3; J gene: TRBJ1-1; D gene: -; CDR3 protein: CASSRRPGVPAFF; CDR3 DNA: TGCGCCAGCAGCCGCAGGCCCGGGGTCCCAGCTTTCTTT
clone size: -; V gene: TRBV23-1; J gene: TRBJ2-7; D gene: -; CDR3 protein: CASSQVRGGWVYEQYF; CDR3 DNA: TGCGCCAGCAGTCAAGTAAGGGGTGGGTGGGTCTACGAGCAGTACTTC
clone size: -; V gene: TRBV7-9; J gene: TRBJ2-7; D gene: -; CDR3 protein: CASSPLGGYSSYEQYF; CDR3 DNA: TGTGCCAGCAGCCCACTAGGCGGTTATAGCTCCTACGAGCAGTACTTC
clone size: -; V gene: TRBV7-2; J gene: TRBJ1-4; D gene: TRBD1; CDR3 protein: CASSQGVNEKLFF; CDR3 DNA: TGTGCCAGCAGCCAGGGGGTTAATGAAAAACTGTTTTTT
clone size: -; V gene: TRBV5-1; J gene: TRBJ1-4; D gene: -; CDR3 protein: CASSYGQPATNEKLFF; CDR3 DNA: TGCGCCAGCAGCTACGGACAGCCTGCAACTAATGAAAAACTGTTTTTT
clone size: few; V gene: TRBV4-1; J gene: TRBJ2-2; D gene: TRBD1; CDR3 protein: CASSQSRDRETGELFF; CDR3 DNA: TGCGCCAGCAGCCAATCCCGGGACAGGGAAACCGGGGAGCTGTTTTTT
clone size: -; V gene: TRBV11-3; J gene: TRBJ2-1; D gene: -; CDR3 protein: CASSLERRRGEQFF; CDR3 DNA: TGTGCCAGCAGCTTAGAGCGTAGGCGGGGTGAGCAGTTCTTC
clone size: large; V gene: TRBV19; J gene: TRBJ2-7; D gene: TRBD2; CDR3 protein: CASSITSGPYEQYF; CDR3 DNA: TGTGCCAGTAGTATCACTAGCGGGCCCTACGAGCAGTACTTC
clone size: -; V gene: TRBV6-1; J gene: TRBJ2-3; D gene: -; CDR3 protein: CASTLGGGKDTQYF; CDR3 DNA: TGTGCCAGCACCCTAGGGGGGGGCAAGGATACGCAGTATTTT
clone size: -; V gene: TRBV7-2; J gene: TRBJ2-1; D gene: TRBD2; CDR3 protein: CASSFRGAGGNNEQFF; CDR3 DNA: TGTGCCAGCAGCTTCCGGGGAGCGGGAGGGAACAATGAGCAGTTCTTC
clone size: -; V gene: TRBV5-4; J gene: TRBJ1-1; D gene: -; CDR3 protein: CASSLAPGPVATEAFF; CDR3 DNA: TGTGCCAGCAGCTTGGCCCCAGGGCCTGTCGCGACTGAAGCTTTCTTT
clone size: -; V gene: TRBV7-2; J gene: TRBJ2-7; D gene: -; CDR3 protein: CASSFYSGSSYEQYF; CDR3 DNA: TGTGCCAGCAGCTTCTATAGCGGAAGCTCCTACGAGCAGTACTTC
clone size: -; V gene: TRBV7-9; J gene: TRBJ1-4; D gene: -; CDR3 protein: CASSSPGGVNEKLFF; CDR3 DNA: TGTGCCAGCAGCTCCCCCGGGGGGGTTAATGAAAAACTGTTTTTT
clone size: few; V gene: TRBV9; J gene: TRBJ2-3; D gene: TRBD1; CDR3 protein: CASSVGPPSRTGEGTQYF; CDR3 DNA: TGTGCCAGCAGCGTAGGTCCCCCCAGTAGGACAGGGGAGGGCACGCAGTATTTT
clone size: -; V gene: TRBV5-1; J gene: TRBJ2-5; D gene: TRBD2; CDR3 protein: CASSLDGLAGGRGTQYF; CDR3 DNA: TGCGCCAGCAGCTTGGACGGACTAGCGGGAGGGAGGGGGACCCAGTACTTC
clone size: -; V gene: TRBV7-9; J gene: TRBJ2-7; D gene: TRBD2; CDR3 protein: CASRPGGASYEQYF; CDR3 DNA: TGTGCCAGCAGACCGGGGGGGGCCTCCTACGAGCAGTACTTC
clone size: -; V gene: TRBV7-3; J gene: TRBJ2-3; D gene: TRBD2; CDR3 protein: CASSLMASGRPGDTQYF; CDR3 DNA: TGTGCCAGCAGCTTAATGGCTAGCGGGAGGCCCGGGGATACGCAGTATTTT
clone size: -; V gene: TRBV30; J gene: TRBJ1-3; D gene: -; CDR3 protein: CAWNGRDSGNTIYF; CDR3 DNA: TGTGCCTGGAATGGCAGGGACTCTGGAAACACCATATATTTT
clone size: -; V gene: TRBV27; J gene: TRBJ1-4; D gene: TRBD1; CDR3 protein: CASSTGGGVGGEKLFF; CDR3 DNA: TGTGCCAGCAGTACAGGGGGCGGGGTTGGTGGGGAAAAACTGTTTTTT
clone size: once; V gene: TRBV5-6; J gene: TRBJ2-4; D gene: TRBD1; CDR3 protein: CASSLRTGWAKNIQYF; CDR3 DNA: TGTGCCAGCAGCTTGCGGACAGGGTGGGCCAAAAACATTCAGTACTTC
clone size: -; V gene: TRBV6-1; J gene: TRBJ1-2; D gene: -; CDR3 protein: CASSEDRVRGYTF; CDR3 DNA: TGTGCCAGCAGTGAAGACAGGGTGCGCGGCTACACCTTC
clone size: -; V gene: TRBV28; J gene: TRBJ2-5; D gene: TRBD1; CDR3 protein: CASSSSLGTAQETQYF; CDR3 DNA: TGTGCCAGCAGTTCATCCTTAGGGACAGCACAAGAGACCCAGTACTTC
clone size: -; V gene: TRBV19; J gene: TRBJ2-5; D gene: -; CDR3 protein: CASSIGGETQYF; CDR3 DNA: TGTGCCAGTAGTATAGGCGGGGAGACCCAGTACTTC
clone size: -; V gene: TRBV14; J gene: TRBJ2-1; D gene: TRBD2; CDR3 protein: CASSQGLAGGPSYNEQFF; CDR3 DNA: TGTGCCAGCAGCCAAGGACTAGCGGGAGGGCCCTCCTACAATGAGCAGTTCTTC
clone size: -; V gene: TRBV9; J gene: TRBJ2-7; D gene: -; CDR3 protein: CASSATQGSYEQYF; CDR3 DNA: TGTGCCAGCAGCGCAACACAGGGTTCCTACGAGCAGTACTTC
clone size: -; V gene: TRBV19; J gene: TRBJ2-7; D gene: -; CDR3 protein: CASRGWTEGGSSSYEQYF; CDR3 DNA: TGTGCCAGTAGAGGTTGGACAGAGGGCGGATCCTCCTCCTACGAGCAGTACTTC
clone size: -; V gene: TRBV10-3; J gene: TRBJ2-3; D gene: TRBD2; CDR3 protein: CAGGGLRDTQYF; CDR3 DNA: TGTGCCGGGGGGGGACTCCGGGATACGCAGTATTTT
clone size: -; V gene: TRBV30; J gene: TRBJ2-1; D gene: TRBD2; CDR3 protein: CAWSVGLAGGNEQFF; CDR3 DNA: TGTGCCTGGAGTGTGGGGCTAGCGGGAGGCAATGAGCAGTTCTTC
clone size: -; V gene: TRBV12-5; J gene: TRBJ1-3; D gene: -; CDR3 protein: CASGSGHTIYF; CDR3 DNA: TGTGCTAGTGGTTCGGGTCACACCATATATTTT